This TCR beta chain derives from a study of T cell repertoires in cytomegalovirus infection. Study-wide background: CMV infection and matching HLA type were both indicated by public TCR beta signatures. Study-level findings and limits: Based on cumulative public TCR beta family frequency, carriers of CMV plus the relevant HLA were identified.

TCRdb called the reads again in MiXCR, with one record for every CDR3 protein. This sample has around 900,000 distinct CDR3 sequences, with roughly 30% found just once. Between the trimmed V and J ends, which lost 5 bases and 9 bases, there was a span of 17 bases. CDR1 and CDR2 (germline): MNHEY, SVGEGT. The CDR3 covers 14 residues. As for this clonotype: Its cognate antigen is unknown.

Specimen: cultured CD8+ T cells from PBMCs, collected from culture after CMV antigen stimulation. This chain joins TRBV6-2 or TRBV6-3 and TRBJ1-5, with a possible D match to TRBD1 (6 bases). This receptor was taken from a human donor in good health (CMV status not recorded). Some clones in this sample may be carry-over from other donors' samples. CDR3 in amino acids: CASSRKQGSPPQHF. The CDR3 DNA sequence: TGTGCCAGCAGTCGCAAACAGGGCTCTCCGCCCCAGCATTTT.